This TCR beta chain was identified in a study of molecular identifiers for immune sequencing clone quantification. In preparing bulk TCR libraries, previously described methods and listed TCR primers were used. TCRdb analysed the PCR reads with MiXCR anew, one entry per CDR3 protein. Counted here are fewer than 25,000 distinct CDR3 sequences, 15% to 20% occurring once; the ten biggest clones make up 0.8% to 1%. In its sample, this clonotype is medium-sized. Its specificity is not known. Naive CD8 T cells were sorted as CD8+CD4-CCR7+CD45RA+. V dropped 5 bases and J dropped 5; count of bases not matched to a gene: 6. This CDR3 comprises 15 residues. The V gene's germline CDR1 is SGHVS and CDR2 FNYEAQ. Points from the study as a whole: Reportedly, one cell's Jurkat TCR RNA was detected within 1,100,000 naive CD8 cells.

The clonotype comes from a human donor in good health. Some libraries in this study had Jurkat cell RNA spiked in. Input material: naive CD8+ T cells from blood, with Jurkat cell RNA spiked in. Subset specified: FACS-sorted CD8+CD4-CCR7+CD45RA+ naive T cells. V and J are TRBV7-6 and TRBJ2-3; TRBD1 matches at 11 bases. In DNA form, the CDR3 reads TGTGCCAGCAGCCCGGGACAGGGGGTATTAGATACGCAGTATTTT. The encoded protein is CASSPGQGVLDTQYF.